This TCR beta chain was observed in a study of CD8 T cells in ankylosing spondylitis. Findings of the study overall: Within ankylosing spondylitis blood, a TCR beta motif made up of fewer than ten highly homologous variants appeared to be characteristic. Earlier studies detected some motif variants in reactive arthritis synovial fluid and blood.

The authors made TCR beta libraries by quantitative 5'-RACE with molecular barcodes. TCRdb passed the 5' RACE reads through MiXCR, listing each CDR3 protein once. The table has hundreds of thousands of distinct CDR3 sequences, more than 9.5% seen once. This clonotype was detected only a few times. The antigen is unknown. Trimming shortened V by 7 bases and J by 1 base, and 13 bases separated the two germline ends. The V gene's germline CDR1 is LGHNT and CDR2 FRNRAP. This CDR3 region has 14 residues. The TCR originated in a male donor with ankylosing spondylitis. The gene calls are TRBV12-5 and TRBJ1-2; unclear D gene. The sample comprised blood, either unsorted or a sorted T cell fraction (not recorded which). The CDR3 DNA reads as TGTGCTAGTGCCCCCCCTGGGAGTAACTATGGCTACACCTTC. Its translation: CASAPPGSNYGYTF.